The TCR beta chain described here comes from a study of identical twins. TCRdb reprocessed the 5' RACE reads with MiXCR, giving one entry per CDR3 protein. The table shows roughly 770,000 distinct CDR3 sequences, with roughly 18% occurring only once. Trimming removed 3 bases at V and 3 bases at J, with 10 bases between. Per the germline V gene, CDR1 is MNHEY and CDR2 is SMNVEV (reference sequence). The CDR3 sequence is 14 residues long. This same sample was also part of a study on T cells expressing NK-cell markers.

Input material: PBMCs. The clonotype originates from a woman aged 18-30 years in good health. The V gene is TRBV27, the J gene TRBJ2-3, with a possible D match to TRBD1 (6 bases). The CDR3: CASSLRTATDTQYF. The DNA for the CDR3 is TGTGCCAGCAGTTTGAGGACAGCGACAGATACGCAGTATTTT.